The T cell receptor beta chain described here comes from a study of CD8 T cells in ankylosing spondylitis. Points from the study as a whole: Clones linked to disease, bearing a CD8+ phenotype, were relatively rare in peripheral blood. Earlier literature documents some of the motif variants in reactive arthritis synovial fluid and blood. Under 10 highly homologous variants formed a TCR beta motif that appeared characteristic of ankylosing spondylitis blood.

Quantitative 5'-RACE with molecular barcodes was used to make the TCR beta libraries. MiXCR, applied by TCRdb to the 5' RACE reads, yields one record per CDR3 protein. The table has around 150,000 distinct CDR3 sequences, roughly 44% seen once. Of note for this clonotype: Its cognate antigen is unknown.

Germline-derived CDR1 and CDR2 are DFQATT and SNEGSKA (reference sequence). Trimming cost V 6 bases and J 5 bases; bases outside gene matches: 9. The CDR3 is made up of 13 amino acids. The source material was synovial fluid, either unsorted or a sorted T cell fraction (not recorded which). The chain joins TRBV20-1 to TRBJ2-5; 7 bases map to TRBD1. The TCR comes from a male donor with ankylosing spondylitis. The CDR3: CSAQGGDWETQYF. The CDR3 coding sequence is TGCAGTGCCCAAGGGGGCGATTGGGAGACCCAGTACTTC.